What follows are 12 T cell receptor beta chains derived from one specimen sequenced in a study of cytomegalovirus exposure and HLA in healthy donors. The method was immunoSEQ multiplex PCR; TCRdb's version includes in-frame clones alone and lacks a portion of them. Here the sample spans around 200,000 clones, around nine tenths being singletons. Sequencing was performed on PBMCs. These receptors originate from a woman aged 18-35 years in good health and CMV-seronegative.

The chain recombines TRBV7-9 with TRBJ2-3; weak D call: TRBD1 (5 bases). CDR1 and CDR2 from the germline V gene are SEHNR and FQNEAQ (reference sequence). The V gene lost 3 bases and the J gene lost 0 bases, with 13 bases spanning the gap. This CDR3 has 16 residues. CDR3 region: CASSFNRLTSTDTQYF. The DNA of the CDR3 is TGTGCCAGCAGCTTTAACAGGCTCACCAGCACAGATACGCAGTATTTT.

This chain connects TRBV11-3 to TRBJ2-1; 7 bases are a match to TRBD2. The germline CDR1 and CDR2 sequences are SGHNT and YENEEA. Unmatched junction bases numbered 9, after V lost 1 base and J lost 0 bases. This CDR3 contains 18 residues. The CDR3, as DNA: TGTGCCAGCAGCTTAGGACATGCGCGGGGGAGCTCCTACAATGAGCAGTTCTTC. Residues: CASSLGHARGSSYNEQFF.

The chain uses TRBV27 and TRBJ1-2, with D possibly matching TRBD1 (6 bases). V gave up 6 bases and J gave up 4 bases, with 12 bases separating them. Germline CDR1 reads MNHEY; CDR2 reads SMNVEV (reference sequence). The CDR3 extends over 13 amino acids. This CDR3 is CASSPRGIYGYTF. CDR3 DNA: TGTGCCAGCAGCCCCAGGGGAATCTATGGCTACACCTTC.

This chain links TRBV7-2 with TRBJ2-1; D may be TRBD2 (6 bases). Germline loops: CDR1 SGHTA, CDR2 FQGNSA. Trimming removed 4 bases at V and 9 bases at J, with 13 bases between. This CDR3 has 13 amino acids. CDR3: CASSSLAAGEQFF. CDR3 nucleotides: TGTGCCAGCAGCTCCTTAGCGGCCGGTGAGCAGTTCTTC. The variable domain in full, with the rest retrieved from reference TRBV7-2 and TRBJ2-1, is GAGVSQSPSNKVTEKGKDVELRCDPISGHTALYWYRQSLGQGLEFLIYFQGNSAPDKSGLPSDRFSAERTGGSVSTLTIQRTQQEDSAVYLCASSSLAAGEQFFGPGTRLTVL.

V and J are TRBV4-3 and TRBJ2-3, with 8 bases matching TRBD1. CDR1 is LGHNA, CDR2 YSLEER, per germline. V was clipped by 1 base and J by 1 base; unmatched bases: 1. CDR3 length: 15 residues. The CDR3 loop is CASSQVTGGTDTQYF. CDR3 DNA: TGCGCCAGCAGCCAAGTGACAGGGGGCACAGATACGCAGTATTTT.

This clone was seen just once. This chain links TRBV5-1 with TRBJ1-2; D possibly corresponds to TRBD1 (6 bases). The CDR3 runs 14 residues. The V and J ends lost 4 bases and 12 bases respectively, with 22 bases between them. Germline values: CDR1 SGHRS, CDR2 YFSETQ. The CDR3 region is CASSPLGGPKGNTF. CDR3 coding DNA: TGCGCCAGCAGCCCCCTTGGGGGCCCAAAAGGCAACACCTTC.

The CDR3 loop reads CASNPAGGRYNEQFF. CDR3 DNA: TGTGCCAGCAACCCGGCGGGAGGGCGGTACAATGAGCAGTTCTTC. The chain combines TRBV7-2 with TRBJ2-1; 9 bases fit TRBD2. This CDR3 region has 15 residues. Germline V lookup: CDR1 SGHTA, CDR2 FQGNSA. V was pared by 7 bases and J by 4 bases, with 8 bases of the junction left unmatched.

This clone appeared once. The CDR3 DNA sequence: TGTGCCAGCAGTCTCTACAGGGGCGCTTTACTACTAGCCAAAAACATTCAGTACTTC. Its protein is CASSLYRGALLLAKNIQYF. The V gene is TRBV28, the J gene TRBJ2-4; TRBD1 matches at 7 bases. Germline V gives CDR1 MDHEN, CDR2 SYDVKM. The length of the CDR3 is 19 residues. V was clipped by 5 bases and J by 0 bases; unmatched bases: 16.

For the CDR3, the DNA is TGTGCCAGCAGCTTAGATCCCCGGACTAGCGGGAGGGCCTTTCGGAATGAGCAGTTCTTC. Translating gives CASSLDPRTSGRAFRNEQFF. The V gene is TRBV11-2, the J gene TRBJ2-1; 15 nucleotides agree with TRBD2. The CDR3 extends over 20 amino acids. From germline, CDR1 is SGHAT and CDR2 FQNNGV. V lost 0 bases to trimming and J lost 7 bases; unmatched junction nucleotides: 13. Together with reference TRBV11-2 and TRBJ2-1, the CDR3 gives the full variable domain: EAGVAQSPRYKIIEKRQSVAFWCNPISGHATLYWYQQILGQGPKLLIQFQNNGVVDDSQLPKDRFSAERLKGVDSTLKIQPAKLEDSAVYLCASSLDPRTSGRAFRNEQFFGPGTRLTVL.

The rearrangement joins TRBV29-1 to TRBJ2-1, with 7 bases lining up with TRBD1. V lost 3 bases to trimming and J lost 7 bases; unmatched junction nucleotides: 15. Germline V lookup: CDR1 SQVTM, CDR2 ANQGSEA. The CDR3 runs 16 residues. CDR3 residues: CSVEGAFQQGYNEQFF. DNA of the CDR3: TGCAGCGTTGAGGGGGCCTTTCAACAGGGGTATAATGAGCAGTTCTTC.

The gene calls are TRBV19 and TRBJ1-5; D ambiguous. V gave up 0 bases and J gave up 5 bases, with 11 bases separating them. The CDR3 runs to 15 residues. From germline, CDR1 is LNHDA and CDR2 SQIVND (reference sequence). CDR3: CASSIELGGYQPQHF. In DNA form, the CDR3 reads TGTGCCAGTAGTATAGAATTAGGAGGATATCAGCCCCAGCATTTT. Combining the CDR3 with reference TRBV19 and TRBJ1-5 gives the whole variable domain DGGITQSPKYLFRKEGQNVTLSCEQNLNHDAMYWYRQDPGQGLRLIYYSQIVNDFQKGDIAEGYSVSREKKESFPLTVTSAQKNPTAFYLCASSIELGGYQPQHFGDGTRLSIL.

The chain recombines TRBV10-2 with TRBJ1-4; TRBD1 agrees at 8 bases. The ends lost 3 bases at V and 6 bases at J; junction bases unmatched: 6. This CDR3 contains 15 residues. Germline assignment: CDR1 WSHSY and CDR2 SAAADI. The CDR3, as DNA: TGCGCCAGCAGTGATTTTGGACAGGGATATGAAAAACTGTTTTTT. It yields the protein CASSDFGQGYEKLFF.